This T cell receptor (beta chain) was recovered during a study of cytomegalovirus exposure and HLA in healthy donors. Study-level results: According to an earlier analysis, most TCR beta V segments yielded productive rearrangements about 87% or about 30% of the time. Looking again later, the authors saw that most CMV-associated TCR beta chains seemed HLA-restricted.

The primer mix had 60 Vbeta and 13 Jbeta primers. Assay: immunoSEQ multiplex PCR; the TCRdb copy retains only in-frame clones and omits some. This table holds some 130,000 clones, over 60% found once. The germline V and J ends were trimmed by 5 bases and 0 bases, with 14 bases remaining between them. The germline gives CDR1 MNHEY, CDR2 SMNVEV (reference sequence). This CDR3 has 15 residues. Comment on this clone: What it binds is unknown.

The chain links TRBV27 to TRBJ2-7; D possibly corresponds to TRBD1 (6 bases). The TCR originated in a man between 25 and 39 years old in good health and CMV-seronegative. Sequenced: PBMCs. CDR3 nucleotides: TGTGCCAGCAGTCTACAGGGCCAGAGCTCCTACGAGCAGTACTTC. Its protein product is CASSLQGQSSYEQYF.